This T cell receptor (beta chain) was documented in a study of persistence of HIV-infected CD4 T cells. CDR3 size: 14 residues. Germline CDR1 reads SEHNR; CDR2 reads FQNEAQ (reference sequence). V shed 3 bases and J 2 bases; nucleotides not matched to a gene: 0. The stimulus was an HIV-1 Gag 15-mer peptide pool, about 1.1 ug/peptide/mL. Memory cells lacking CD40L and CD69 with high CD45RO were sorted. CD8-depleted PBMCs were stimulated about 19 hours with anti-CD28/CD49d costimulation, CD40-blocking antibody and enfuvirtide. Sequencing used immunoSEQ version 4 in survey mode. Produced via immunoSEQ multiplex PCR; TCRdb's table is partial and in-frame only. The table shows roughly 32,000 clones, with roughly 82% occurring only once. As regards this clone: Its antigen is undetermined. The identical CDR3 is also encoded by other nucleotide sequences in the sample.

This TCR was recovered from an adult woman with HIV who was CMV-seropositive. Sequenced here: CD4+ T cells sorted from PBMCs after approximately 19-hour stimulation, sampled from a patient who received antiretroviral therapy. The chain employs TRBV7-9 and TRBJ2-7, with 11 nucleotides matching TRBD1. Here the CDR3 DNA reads TGTGCCAGCAGCTTGGGACAGGGGGCCTACGAGCAGTACTTC. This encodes CASSLGQGAYEQYF.